The rows below give T cell receptor beta chains drawn from one sample of a study of OX40 agonist ivuxolimab in advanced cancers. The method was immunoSEQ multiplex PCR; TCRdb's version includes in-frame clones alone and lacks a portion of them. The sample comprises around 87,000 clones, around 94% of which are singletons, and 2% to 3% rests with the top ten. The specimen was CD4+ or CD8+ T cells sorted from blood, collected in a trial of the OX40 agonist ivuxolimab. These receptors all come from an adult with an advanced solid tumor such as melanoma, head and neck, liver or kidney cancer. CDR3s include the opening cysteine and the closing phenylalanine or tryptophan. D genes are given only for firm matches. A row's size may be missing; if present it is once, few, many or a size class.

D gene | J gene | clone size | V gene | CDR3 protein | CDR3 DNA
TRBD2 | TRBJ2-2 | - | TRBV27 | CASSLSIWPGGGTGELFF | TGTGCCAGCAGTTTATCGATTTGGCCGGGGGGAGGCACCGGGGAGCTGTTTTTT
- | TRBJ1-6 | - | TRBV7-9 | CASSPLGFSPLHF | TGTGCCAGCAGCCCCCTGGGGTTTTCACCCCTCCACTTT
- | TRBJ1-6 | - | TRBV7-6 | CASRDRDNNSPLHF | TGTGCCAGCAGGGACCGGGACAATAATTCACCCCTCCACTTT
- | TRBJ2-7 | - | TRBV5-6 | CASSLGSWGTYEQYF | TGTGCCAGCAGCTTGGGATCGTGGGGTACCTACGAGCAGTACTTC
- | TRBJ1-5 | - | TRBV27 | CASSSGYQPQHF | TGTGCCAGCAGTTCCGGGTATCAGCCCCAGCATTTT
- | TRBJ2-1 | - | TRBV7-3 | CASSLGGLGSGEQFF | TGTGCCAGCAGCTTAGGAGGACTGGGTAGTGGTGAGCAGTTCTTC
- | TRBJ2-7 | once | TRBV29-1 | CSVATGSTYEQYF | TGCAGCGTGGCGACGGGGTCAACCTACGAGCAGTACTTC
- | TRBJ2-1 | once | TRBV5-4 | CASSPYLGDFYTNEQFF | TGCGCCAGCAGCCCATACCTGGGAGACTTCTACACCAATGAGCAGTTCTTC
- | TRBJ1-4 | - | TRBV5-4 | CASSFGSQRTF | TGTGCCAGCAGCTTTGGGAGCCAGCGAACTTTT
- | TRBJ1-4 | - | TRBV6-1 | CASSGVTGEKLFF | TGTGCCAGCTCCGGGGTTACGGGGGAAAAACTGTTTTTT
TRBD1 | TRBJ2-1 | - | TRBV4-1 | CASSLPGQGRASTYNEQFF | TGCGCCAGCAGCCTGCCGGGACAGGGTCGGGCCTCTACCTACAATGAGCAGTTCTTC
- | TRBJ2-5 | - | TRBV7-6 | CASSLDLSRGETQYF | TGTGCCAGCAGCTTAGATCTGTCTAGGGGAGAGACCCAGTACTTC
- | TRBJ2-3 | - | TRBV11-2 | CASSFIADTQYF | TGTGCCAGCAGCTTTATAGCAGATACGCAGTATTTT
- | TRBJ2-1 | - | TRBV5-1 | CASSLGGPLSYNEQFF | TGCGCCAGCAGCTTGGGCGGACCTCTCTCCTACAATGAGCAGTTCTTC
- | TRBJ1-2 | - | TRBV19 | CASSIGGANYGYTF | TGTGCCAGTAGTATCGGGGGAGCTAACTATGGCTACACCTTC
- | TRBJ2-3 | - | TRBV9 | CASSLAGTIADTQYF | TGTGCCAGCAGCCTGGCTGGAACGATAGCAGATACGCAGTATTTT
- | TRBJ1-1 | few | TRBV27 | CASRTTTEAFF | TGTGCCAGCAGGACTACCACTGAAGCTTTCTTT
- | TRBJ2-7 | - | TRBV12-5 | CASGLVQPRPYF | TGTGCTAGTGGTTTGGTACAACCGAGACCGTACTTC
- | TRBJ1-3 | - | TRBV4-1 | CASSQDGRAGNTIYF | TGCGCCAGCAGCCAAGATGGCAGGGCTGGAAACACCATATATTTT
TRBD2 | TRBJ2-1 | - | TRBV27 | CASSWAGTRTEQFF | TGTGCCAGCAGTTGGGCCGGGACTAGGACAGAGCAGTTCTTC
TRBD2 | TRBJ2-5 | - | TRBV4-3 | CASSQSGGGLETQYF | TGCGCCAGCAGCCAGTCCGGGGGGGGCCTAGAGACCCAGTACTTC
- | TRBJ1-1 | - | TRBV6-1 | CASSWGEAFF | TGTGCCAGCAGCTGGGGGGAAGCTTTCTTT
- | TRBJ2-7 | - | TRBV27 | CASSLWGSSYEQYF | TGTGCCAGCAGTTTATGGGGGAGCTCCTACGAGCAGTACTTC
- | TRBJ2-5 | - | TRBV7-8 | CASSLEAAVTLQETQYF | TGTGCCAGCAGCTTAGAAGCGGCAGTCACGCTCCAAGAGACCCAGTACTTC
- | TRBJ2-7 | few | TRBV28 | CASSVDRSYEQYF | TGTGCCAGCAGTGTGGACAGATCCTACGAGCAGTACTTC
- | TRBJ1-5 | - | TRBV6-1 | CASSVDQGTRNLYQPQHF | TGTGCCAGCAGTGTCGATCAGGGCACTCGAAACCTTTATCAGCCCCAGCATTTT
- | TRBJ2-1 | - | TRBV5-1 | CASSPPGADEQFF | TGCGCCAGCAGCCCCCCAGGGGCCGATGAGCAGTTCTTC
- | TRBJ1-1 | - | TRBV19 | CASSISAGDTEAFF | TGTGCCAGTAGTATTTCAGCGGGGGACACTGAAGCTTTCTTT